These 21 T cell receptor beta chains came from one sample sequenced in a study of cytomegalovirus exposure and HLA in healthy donors. With 60 Vbeta and 13 Jbeta primers, the PCR was carried out. Clones were sequenced by immunoSEQ multiplex PCR, and TCRdb holds only the in-frame ones, with some missing. The sample includes some 70,000 clones, roughly 77% of them seen just once. The sample was PBMCs. These receptors were taken from a human donor in good health.

The rearrangement links TRBV9 to TRBJ2-2; D possibly corresponds to TRBD1 (5 bases). Germline CDR1 is SGDLS and CDR2 is YYNGEE. The CDR3 has 16 residues. Trimming took 0 bases from V and 7 from J, leaving 16 bases between them. Written as DNA, the CDR3 is TGTGCCAGCAGCGTAGATCCCAGGGAAATTTACGGGGAGCTGTTTTTT. This encodes CASSVDPREIYGELFF. Full variable domain (outside the CDR3, taken from reference TRBV9 and TRBJ2-2): DSGVTQTPKHLITATGQRVTLRCSPRSGDLSVYWYQQSLDQGLQFLIQYYNGEERAKGNILERFSAQQFPDLHSELNLSSLELGDSALYFCASSVDPREIYGELFFGEGSRLTVL.

V is TRBV19 and J is TRBJ2-3; 7 bases agree with TRBD1. V trimming: 4 bases; J trimming: 1 base; junction bases outside the gene matches: 2. The CDR3 is 14 residues long. Germline V gene sequence: CDR1 LNHDA, CDR2 SQIVND (reference sequence). The CDR3 spells CASSRDRGTDTQYF. DNA of the CDR3: TGTGCCAGTAGTAGGGACAGAGGCACAGATACGCAGTATTTT.

V usage is TRBV19 and J usage is TRBJ2-7, with a weak D call TRBD2 (6 bases). The CDR3 is made up of 15 amino acids. Trimming stripped 1 base from V and 6 bases from J, with 16 bases between. CDR1 is LNHDA, CDR2 SQIVND, per germline (reference sequence). DNA of the CDR3: TGTGCCAGTAGTATAGGCGGGGCAGGGTCTGCCGAGCAGTACTTC. Residues: CASSIGGAGSAEQYF.

The gene calls are TRBV5-5 and TRBJ2-1; 8 bases agree with TRBD1. Germline V gives CDR1 SGHKS, CDR2 YYEKEE (reference sequence). This CDR3 region has 15 residues. The V and J ends lost 0 bases and 5 bases, in that order; junction bases with no gene match: 4. The CDR3 DNA reads TGTGCCAGCAGCTTGGAGGGACAGGCAAACAATGAGCAGTTCTTC. Protein: CASSLEGQANNEQFF.

The chain recombines TRBV11-2 with TRBJ2-3, with TRBD2 matching 7 bases. Germline V CDR1 and CDR2: SGHAT, FQNNGV. The length of the CDR3 is 14 residues. V lost 2 bases, J lost 2 bases, and 1 base stayed unmatched. The CDR3 nucleotides read TGTGCCAGCAGCTTAAGGGACTACACAGATACGCAGTATTTT. This encodes CASSLRDYTDTQYF. The whole variable domain, remainder taken from reference TRBV11-2 and TRBJ2-3, is EAGVAQSPRYKIIEKRQSVAFWCNPISGHATLYWYQQILGQGPKLLIQFQNNGVVDDSQLPKDRFSAERLKGVDSTLKIQPAKLEDSAVYLCASSLRDYTDTQYFGPGTRLTVL.

The chain has TRBV12-5 and TRBJ2-4, with TRBD1 matching 10 bases. Trimming cost V 5 bases and J 2 bases; bases outside gene matches: 6. Per the germline V gene, CDR1 is LGHNT and CDR2 is FRNRAP. This CDR3 comprises 16 residues. CDR3 sequence reads: CASGLPDRGPKNIQYF. As DNA, the CDR3 is TGTGCTAGTGGTCTCCCTGACAGGGGGCCCAAAAACATTCAGTACTTC. Full variable domain (outside the CDR3, taken from reference TRBV12-5 and TRBJ2-4): DARVTQTPRHKVTEMGQEVTMRCQPILGHNTVFWYRQTMMQGLELLAYFRNRAPLDDSGMPKDRFSAEMPDATLATLKIQPSEPRDSAVYFCASGLPDRGPKNIQYFGAGTRLSVL.

This clone was counted only a few times. The J gene is TRBJ2-3, the V gene TRBV11-2; tentatively, D is TRBD1 (6 bases). CDR1 and CDR2 (germline): SGHAT, FQNNGV. Trimming shortened V by 0 bases and J by 5 bases, and 9 bases separated the two germline ends. CDR3 length equals 14 residues. CDR3: CASSLEDRRDTQYF. The CDR3 region has the DNA TGTGCCAGCAGCTTAGAAGACAGGCGAGATACGCAGTATTTT.

The chain is built from TRBV19 and TRBJ1-2; TRBD1 matches at 9 bases. CDR3 size: 15 residues. The V gene end was trimmed by 7 bases and the J gene end by 5 bases; junction bases not matched to a gene: 11. CDR1 and CDR2 (germline): LNHDA, SQIVND (reference sequence). CDR3: CASTPSADRGYGYTF. The CDR3 DNA sequence: TGTGCCAGTACCCCGTCGGCGGACAGGGGTTATGGCTACACCTTC.

The V and J genes are TRBV18 and TRBJ2-7; tentatively, D is TRBD2 (5 bases). The germline CDR1 and CDR2 sequences are KGHSH and LQKENI. V was trimmed by 3 bases and J by 3 bases, leaving 9 bases between them. CDR3 size: 13 residues. For the CDR3, the DNA is TGTGCCAGCTCACCGGAGGTTAGCTACGAGCAGTACTTC. Protein product: CASSPEVSYEQYF.

The chain combines TRBV5-5 with TRBJ2-5; 8 nucleotides align to TRBD2. The CDR3 covers 15 residues. The junction had 3 bases not matched to a gene; V was cut back by 0 bases and J by 2 bases. CDR1 is SGHKS, CDR2 YYEKEE, per germline (reference sequence). The CDR3 loop is CASSLGAGDQETQYF. CDR3 nucleotide sequence: TGTGCCAGCAGCTTGGGAGCGGGGGATCAAGAGACCCAGTACTTC.

This chain joins TRBV6-5 and TRBJ2-5, with 7 bases matching TRBD1. Trimming at V came to 2 bases and at J to 5 bases, leaving 5 bases not matched to a gene. Germline V gene lookup returns CDR1 MNHEY and CDR2 SVGAGI. This CDR3 is built from 14 residues. The CDR3 region has the DNA TGTGCCAGCAGTTACAGGGGGCGCCCGGAGACCCAGTACTTC. Protein: CASSYRGRPETQYF.

This clone was seen only a few times. This chain uses TRBV12-5 with TRBJ2-7; 11 bases are a match to TRBD1. Germline V gene data show CDR1 as LGHNT and CDR2 as FRNRAP. This CDR3 spans 15 amino acids. V was clipped by 3 bases and J by 5 bases; unmatched bases: 6. CDR3 in amino acids: CASGFGQGASHEQYF. Here the CDR3 DNA reads TGTGCTAGTGGTTTTGGACAGGGGGCTTCCCACGAGCAGTACTTC.

This clone was found a few times. V and J are TRBV29-1 and TRBJ1-3; possibly TRBD1 for D (5 bases). The germline CDR1 and CDR2 sequences are SQVTM and ANQGSEA. V shed 6 bases and J shed 4 bases, with 10 bases lying between them. CDR3 length: 12 amino acids. For the CDR3, the DNA is TGCAGCGTCTATGACAGCGGAAACACCATATATTTT. Protein product: CSVYDSGNTIYF.

J is TRBJ2-5 and V is TRBV6-1; TRBD2 agrees at 11 bases. The V gene's germline CDR1 is MNHNS and CDR2 SASEGT. V lost 5 bases to trimming and J lost 4 bases; unmatched junction nucleotides: 3. The CDR3 is 14 amino acids. CDR3 in amino acids: CASSLGTSGETQYF. CDR3 coding DNA: TGTGCCAGCAGTCTGGGGACTAGCGGAGAGACCCAGTACTTC.

The genes are TRBV4-1 and TRBJ2-1; 11 nucleotides agree with TRBD2. The CDR3 runs 14 residues. From germline, CDR1 is MGHRA and CDR2 YSYEKL. The junction had 5 bases not matched to a gene; V was cut back by 4 bases and J by 9 bases. DNA for the CDR3: TGCGCCAGCAGCCCACAGACTAGCGGGGTTGAGCAGTTCTTC. Encoded protein: CASSPQTSGVEQFF.

This sequence joins TRBV19 and TRBJ2-2, with 9 bases that match TRBD1. J gave up 4 bases and V 10 bases, and 13 bases lay outside the gene matches. CDR1 is LNHDA and CDR2 is SQIVND in the germline V gene (reference sequence). This CDR3 is built from 16 residues. CDR3 bases: TGTGCCACCACCTTTTCACAGGGGGCCCCCACCGGGGAGCTGTTTTTT. It codes for CATTFSQGAPTGELFF.

The rearrangement links TRBV6-1 to TRBJ2-7, with a possible D match to TRBD1 (5 bases). The CDR3 covers 11 residues. Looked up from germline, CDR1 is MNHNS and CDR2 is SASEGT. The V and J ends lost 8 bases and 5 bases respectively, with 10 bases between them. The CDR3 region has the DNA TGTGCCAGCGGGCAGGGCAACGAGCAGTACTTC. The encoded protein is CASGQGNEQYF.

This chain links TRBV5-6 with TRBJ2-3; TRBD2 aligns across 9 bases. Germline V gives CDR1 SGHDT, CDR2 YYEEEE. The CDR3 has 16 residues. The trim removed 0 bases at V and 5 bases at J, leaving 7 bases unmatched. CDR3 loop: CASSLALAGRLDTQYF. The DNA of the CDR3 is TGTGCCAGCAGCTTGGCGCTAGCGGGGCGCCTAGATACGCAGTATTTT.

CDR3 bases: TGCGCCAGCAGCTTGGACGAGGTGGGGGGGCTACCCAATGAGCAGTTCTTC. Translation: CASSLDEVGGLPNEQFF. The rearrangement uses TRBV5-1 and TRBJ2-1; a possible D gene is TRBD2 (7 bases). V lost 0 bases to trimming and J lost 6 bases, with 19 bases between them. This CDR3 is built from 17 residues. CDR1 SGHRS and CDR2 YFSETQ come from the germline V gene. Full variable domain (missing parts from reference TRBV5-1 and TRBJ2-1): KAGVTQTPRYLIKTRGQQVTLSCSPISGHRSVSWYQQTPGQGLQFLFEYFSETQRNKGNFPGRFSGRQFSNSRSEMNVSTLELGDSALYLCASSLDEVGGLPNEQFFGPGTRLTVL.

V usage is TRBV9 and J usage is TRBJ2-3; 13 bases are shared with TRBD2. J was trimmed by 5 bases and V by 0 bases; bases with no gene match: 6. This CDR3 is built from 17 residues. The germline gives CDR1 SGDLS, CDR2 YYNGEE. For the CDR3, the DNA is TGTGCCAGCAGCGTAGAAGGACTAGCGGGGGCCGGAGATACGCAGTATTTT. Protein sequence: CASSVEGLAGAGDTQYF.

The chain carries TRBV18 and TRBJ1-2; possibly TRBD1 for D (6 bases). Germline values: CDR1 KGHSH, CDR2 LQKENI. This CDR3 has 17 amino acids. V was clipped by 5 bases and J by 8 bases, with 27 bases between them. CDR3: CASSSRGTGPELRGYTF. Written as DNA, the CDR3 is TGTGCCAGCTCATCGCGTGGAACAGGGCCTGAATTGAGGGGCTACACCTTC.